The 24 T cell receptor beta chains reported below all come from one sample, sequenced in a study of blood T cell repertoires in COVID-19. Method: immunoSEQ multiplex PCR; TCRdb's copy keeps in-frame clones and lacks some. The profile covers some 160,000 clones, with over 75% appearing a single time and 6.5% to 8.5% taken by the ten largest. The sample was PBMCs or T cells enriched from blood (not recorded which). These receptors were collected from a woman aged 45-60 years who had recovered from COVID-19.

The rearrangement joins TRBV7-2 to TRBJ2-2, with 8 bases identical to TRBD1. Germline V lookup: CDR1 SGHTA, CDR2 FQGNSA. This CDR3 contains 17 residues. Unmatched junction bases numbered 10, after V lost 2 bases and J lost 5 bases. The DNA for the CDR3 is TGTGCCAGCAGCTTATATCGGACAGGGTCAAGGACCGGGGAGCTGTTTTTT. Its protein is CASSLYRTGSRTGELFF.

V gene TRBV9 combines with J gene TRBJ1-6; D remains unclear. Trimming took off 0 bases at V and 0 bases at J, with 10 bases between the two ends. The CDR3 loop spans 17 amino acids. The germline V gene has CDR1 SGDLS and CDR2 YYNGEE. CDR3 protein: CASSVGPRSSYNSPLHF. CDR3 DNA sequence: TGTGCCAGCAGCGTAGGTCCCCGTAGCTCCTATAATTCACCCCTCCACTTT.

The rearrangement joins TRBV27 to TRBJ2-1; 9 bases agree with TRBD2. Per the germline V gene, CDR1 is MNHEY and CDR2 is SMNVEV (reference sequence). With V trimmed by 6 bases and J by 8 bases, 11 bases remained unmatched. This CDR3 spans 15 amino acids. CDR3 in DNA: TGTGCCAGCAGACCAGGACTAGCGATAGAGGATGAGCAGTTCTTC. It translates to CASRPGLAIEDEQFF.

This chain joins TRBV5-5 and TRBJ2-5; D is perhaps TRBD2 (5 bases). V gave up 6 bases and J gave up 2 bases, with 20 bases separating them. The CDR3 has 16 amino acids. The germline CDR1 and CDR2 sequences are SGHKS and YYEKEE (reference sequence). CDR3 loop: CASTPQVGVGQETQYF. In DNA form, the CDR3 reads TGTGCCAGCACCCCCCAGGTGGGAGTGGGGCAAGAGACCCAGTACTTC.

Here the CDR3 reads CASSLDRVGGTEAFF. CDR3 bases: TGCGCCAGCAGCCTGGACAGGGTGGGTGGTACTGAAGCTTTCTTT. The chain carries TRBV5-1 and TRBJ1-1; 8 nucleotides agree with TRBD1. The CDR3 has 15 amino acids. J lost 5 bases, V lost 4 bases, and 10 bases had no gene match. Per the germline V gene, CDR1 is SGHRS and CDR2 is YFSETQ.

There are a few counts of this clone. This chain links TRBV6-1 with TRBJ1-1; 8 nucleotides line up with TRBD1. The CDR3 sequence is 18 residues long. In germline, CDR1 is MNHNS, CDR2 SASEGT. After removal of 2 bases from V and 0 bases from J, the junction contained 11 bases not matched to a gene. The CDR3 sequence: CASSERQGARSMNTEAFF. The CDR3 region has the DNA TGTGCCAGCAGTGAAAGGCAGGGGGCGCGGAGCATGAACACTGAAGCTTTCTTT.

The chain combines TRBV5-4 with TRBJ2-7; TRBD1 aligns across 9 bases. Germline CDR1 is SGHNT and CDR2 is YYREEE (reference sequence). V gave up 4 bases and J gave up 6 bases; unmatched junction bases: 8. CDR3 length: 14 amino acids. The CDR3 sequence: CASSRWTGVGEQYF. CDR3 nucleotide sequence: TGTGCCAGCAGCAGATGGACAGGGGTGGGCGAGCAGTACTTC.

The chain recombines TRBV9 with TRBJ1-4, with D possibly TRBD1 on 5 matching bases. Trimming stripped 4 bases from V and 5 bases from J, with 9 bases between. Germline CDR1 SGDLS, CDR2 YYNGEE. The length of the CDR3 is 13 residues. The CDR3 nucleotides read TGTGCCAGCAGCATGGGGGGGAATGAAAAACTGTTTTTT. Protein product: CASSMGGNEKLFF.

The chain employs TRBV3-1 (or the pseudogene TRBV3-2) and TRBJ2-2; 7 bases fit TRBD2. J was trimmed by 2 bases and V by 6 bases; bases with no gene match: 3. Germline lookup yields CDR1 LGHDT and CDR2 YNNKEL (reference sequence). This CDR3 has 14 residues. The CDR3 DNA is TGTGCCAGCAGGCCGGGACTAAACACCGGGGAGCTGTTTTTT. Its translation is CASRPGLNTGELFF.

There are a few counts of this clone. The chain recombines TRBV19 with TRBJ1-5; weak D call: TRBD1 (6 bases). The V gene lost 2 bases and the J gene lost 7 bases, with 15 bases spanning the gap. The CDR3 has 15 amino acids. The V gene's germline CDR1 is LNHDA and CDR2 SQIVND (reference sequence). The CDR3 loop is CASSINREISQPQHF. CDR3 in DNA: TGTGCCAGTAGTATAAACAGGGAGATAAGCCAGCCCCAGCATTTT.

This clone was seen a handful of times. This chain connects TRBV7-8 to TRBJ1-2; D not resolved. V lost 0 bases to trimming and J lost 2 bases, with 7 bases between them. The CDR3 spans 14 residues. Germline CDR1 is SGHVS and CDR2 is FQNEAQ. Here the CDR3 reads CASSLATANYGYTF. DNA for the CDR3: TGTGCCAGCAGCTTAGCGACTGCAAACTATGGCTACACCTTC.

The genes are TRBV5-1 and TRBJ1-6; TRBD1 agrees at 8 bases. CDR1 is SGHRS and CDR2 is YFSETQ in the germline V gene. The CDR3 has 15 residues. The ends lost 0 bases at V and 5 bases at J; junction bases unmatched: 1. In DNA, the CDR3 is TGCGCCAGCAGCTTGGGGACAGGGAATAATTCACCCCTCCACTTT. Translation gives CASSLGTGNNSPLHF.

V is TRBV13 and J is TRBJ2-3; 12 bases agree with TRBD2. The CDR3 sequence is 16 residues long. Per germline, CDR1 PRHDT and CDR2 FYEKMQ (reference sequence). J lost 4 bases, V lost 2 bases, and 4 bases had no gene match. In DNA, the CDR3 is TGTGCCAGCAGCTTATTAGGACTAGCGGGGCCAGATACGCAGTATTTT. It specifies CASSLLGLAGPDTQYF.

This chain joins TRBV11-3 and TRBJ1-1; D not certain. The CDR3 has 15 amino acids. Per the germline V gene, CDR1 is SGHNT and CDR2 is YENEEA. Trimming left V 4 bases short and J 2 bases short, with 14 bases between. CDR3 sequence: CASSSMPGANTEAFF. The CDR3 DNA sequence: TGTGCCAGCAGCTCCATGCCGGGAGCCAACACTGAAGCTTTCTTT.

The CDR3 reads CASSPSTVSNTGELFF. The DNA of the CDR3 is TGCGCCAGCAGCCCGTCGACAGTGTCGAACACCGGGGAGCTGTTTTTT. The chain carries TRBV5-1 and TRBJ2-2; maybe TRBD1 (5 bases). V was clipped by 4 bases and J by 0 bases, with 13 bases between them. Germline loops: CDR1 SGHRS, CDR2 YFSETQ. The CDR3 sequence is 16 residues long. Variable domain in full (rest from reference TRBV5-1 and TRBJ2-2): KAGVTQTPRYLIKTRGQQVTLSCSPISGHRSVSWYQQTPGQGLQFLFEYFSETQRNKGNFPGRFSGRQFSNSRSEMNVSTLELGDSALYLCASSPSTVSNTGELFFGEGSRLTVL.

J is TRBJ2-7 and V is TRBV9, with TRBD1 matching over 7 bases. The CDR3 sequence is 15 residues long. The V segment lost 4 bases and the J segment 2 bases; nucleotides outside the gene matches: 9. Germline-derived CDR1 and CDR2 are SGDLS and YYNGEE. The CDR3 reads CASSPRTGITYEQYF. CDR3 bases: TGTGCCAGCAGCCCAAGGACAGGAATTACCTACGAGCAGTACTTC.

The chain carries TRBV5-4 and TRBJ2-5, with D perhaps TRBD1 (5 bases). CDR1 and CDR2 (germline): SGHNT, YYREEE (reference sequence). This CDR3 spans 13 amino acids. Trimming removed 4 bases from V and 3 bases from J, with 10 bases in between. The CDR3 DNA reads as TGTGCCAGCAGCGGAGACAGAGAAGAGACCCAGTACTTC. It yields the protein CASSGDREETQYF. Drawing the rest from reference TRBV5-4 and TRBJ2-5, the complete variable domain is ETGVTQSPTHLIKTRGQQVTLRCSSQSGHNTVSWYQQALGQGPQFIFQYYREEENGRGNFPPRFSGLQFPNYSSELNVNALELDDSALYLCASSGDREETQYFGPGTRLLVL.

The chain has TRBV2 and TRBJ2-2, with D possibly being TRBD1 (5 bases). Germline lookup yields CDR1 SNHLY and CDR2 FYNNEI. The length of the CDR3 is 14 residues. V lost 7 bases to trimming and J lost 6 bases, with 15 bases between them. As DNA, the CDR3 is TGTGCCAGCAACCCCAGGGTCTTGCCCGGGGAGCTGTTTTTT. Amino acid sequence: CASNPRVLPGELFF.

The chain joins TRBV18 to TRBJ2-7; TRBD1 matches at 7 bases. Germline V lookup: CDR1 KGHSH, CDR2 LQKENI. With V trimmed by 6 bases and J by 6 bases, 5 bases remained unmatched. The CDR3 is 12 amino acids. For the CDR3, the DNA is TGTGCCAGCTCGACAGGGACAGCCGAGCAGTACTTC. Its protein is CASSTGTAEQYF. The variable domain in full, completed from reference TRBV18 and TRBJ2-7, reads NAGVMQNPRHLVRRRGQEARLRCSPMKGHSHVYWYRQLPEEGLKFMVYLQKENIIDESGMPKERFSAEFPKEGPSILRIQQVVRGDSAAYFCASSTGTAEQYFGPGTRLTVT.

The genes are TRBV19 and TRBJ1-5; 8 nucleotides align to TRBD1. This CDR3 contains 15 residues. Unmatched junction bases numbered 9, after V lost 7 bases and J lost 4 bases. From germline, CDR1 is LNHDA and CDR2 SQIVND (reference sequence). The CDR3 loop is CASTTLRGQNQPQHF. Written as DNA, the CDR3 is TGTGCCAGTACCACCCTCAGGGGGCAGAATCAGCCCCAGCATTTT. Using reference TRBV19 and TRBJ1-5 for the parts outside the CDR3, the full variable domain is DGGITQSPKYLFRKEGQNVTLSCEQNLNHDAMYWYRQDPGQGLRLIYYSQIVNDFQKGDIAEGYSVSREKKESFPLTVTSAQKNPTAFYLCASTTLRGQNQPQHFGDGTRLSIL.

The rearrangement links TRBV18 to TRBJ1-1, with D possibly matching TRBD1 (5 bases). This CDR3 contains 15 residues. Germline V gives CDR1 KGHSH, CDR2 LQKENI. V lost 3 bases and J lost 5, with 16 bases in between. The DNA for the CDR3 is TGTGCCAGCTCACCGCCCGGGGTCGGGGGGACTGAAGCTTTCTTT. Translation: CASSPPGVGGTEAFF.

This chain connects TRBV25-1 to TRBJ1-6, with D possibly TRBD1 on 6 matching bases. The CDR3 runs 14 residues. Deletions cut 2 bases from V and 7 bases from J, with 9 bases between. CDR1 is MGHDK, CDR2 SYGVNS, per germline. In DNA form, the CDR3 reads TGTGCCAGCAGTGAAACAGGGCGGAATTCACCCCTCCACTTT. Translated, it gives CASSETGRNSPLHF.

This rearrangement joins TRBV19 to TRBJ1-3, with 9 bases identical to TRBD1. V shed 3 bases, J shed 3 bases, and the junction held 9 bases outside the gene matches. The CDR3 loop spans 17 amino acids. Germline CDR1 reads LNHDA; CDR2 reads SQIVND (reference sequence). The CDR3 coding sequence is TGTGCCAGTAGTATGGACGGGACAGGGCGTTTTGGAAACACCATATATTTT. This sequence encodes CASSMDGTGRFGNTIYF.

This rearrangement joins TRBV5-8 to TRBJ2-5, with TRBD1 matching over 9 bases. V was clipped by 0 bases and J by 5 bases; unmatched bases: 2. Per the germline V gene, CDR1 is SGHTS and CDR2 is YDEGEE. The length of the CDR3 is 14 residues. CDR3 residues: CASSLEQGAETQYF. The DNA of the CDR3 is TGTGCCAGCAGCTTGGAACAGGGGGCTGAGACCCAGTACTTC.